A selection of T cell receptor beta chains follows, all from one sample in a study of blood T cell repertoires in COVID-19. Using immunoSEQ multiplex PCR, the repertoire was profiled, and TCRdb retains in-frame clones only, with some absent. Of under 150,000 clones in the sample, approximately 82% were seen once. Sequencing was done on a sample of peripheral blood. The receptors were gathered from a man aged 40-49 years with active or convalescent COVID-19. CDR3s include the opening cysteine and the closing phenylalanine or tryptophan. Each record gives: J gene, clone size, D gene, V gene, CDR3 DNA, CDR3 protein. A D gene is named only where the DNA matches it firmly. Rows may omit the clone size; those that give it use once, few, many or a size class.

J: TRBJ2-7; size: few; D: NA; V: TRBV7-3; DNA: TGTGCCAGCAGCTTAAACCCAGGGTCGTACTACGAGCAGTACTTC; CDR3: CASSLNPGSYYEQYF
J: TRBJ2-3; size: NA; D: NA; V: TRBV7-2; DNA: TGTGCCAGCAGCTTAGAGAGGGGGGATACGCAGTATTTT; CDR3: CASSLERGDTQYF
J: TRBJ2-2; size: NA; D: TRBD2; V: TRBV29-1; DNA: TGCAGCGTTGATTCGGGGAGGGGCTCGAACACCGGGGAGCTGTTTTTT; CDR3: CSVDSGRGSNTGELFF
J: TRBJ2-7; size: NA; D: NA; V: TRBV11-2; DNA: TGTGCCAGCAGAAAAATAGCGATCGACGAGCAGTACTTC; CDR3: CASRKIAIDEQYF
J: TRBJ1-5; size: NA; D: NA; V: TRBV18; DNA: TGTGCCAGCTCACGGGACACTGATCAGCCCCAGCATTTT; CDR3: CASSRDTDQPQHF
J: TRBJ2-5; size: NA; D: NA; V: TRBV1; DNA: TGCACCAGCAGCCAAGGCGCCGTCCTAGCGGGGGTAAAGACCCAGTACTTC; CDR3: CTSSQGAVLAGVKTQYF
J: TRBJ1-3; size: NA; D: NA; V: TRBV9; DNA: TGTGCCAGCAGCGTAGGGGGGACAAATGGAAACACCATATATTTT; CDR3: CASSVGGTNGNTIYF
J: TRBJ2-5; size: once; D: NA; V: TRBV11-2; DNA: TGTGCCAGCAGCTTAGATCCCAGACAGCCTGGGACCCAGTACTTC; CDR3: CASSLDPRQPGTQYF
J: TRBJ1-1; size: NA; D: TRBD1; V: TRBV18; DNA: TGTGCCAGCTCAGGGGACAGGGAAGGTGAAGCTTTCTTT; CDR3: CASSGDREGEAFF
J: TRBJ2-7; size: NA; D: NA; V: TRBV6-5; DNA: TGTGCCAGCAGTTACCTTGCTAGAAGTCAACAGTACTTC; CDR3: CASSYLARSQQYF
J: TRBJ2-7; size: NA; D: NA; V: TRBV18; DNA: TGTGCCAGCTCCCGACAGGAAAAAGGGTCCTACGAGCAGTACTTC; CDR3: CASSRQEKGSYEQYF
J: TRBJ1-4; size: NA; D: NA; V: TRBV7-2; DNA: TGTGCCAGCAGCAAAGACCCGGGGGATGAAAAACTGTTTTTT; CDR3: CASSKDPGDEKLFF
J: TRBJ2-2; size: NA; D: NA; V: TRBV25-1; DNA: TGTGCCAGCAGCGCCGGGGGGCGGGACACCGGGGAGCTGTTTTTT; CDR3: CASSAGGRDTGELFF
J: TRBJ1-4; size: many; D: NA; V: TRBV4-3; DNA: TGCGCCAGCAGCCGATCCCGGGACAAGTCGAGAGAAAAACTGTTTTTT; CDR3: CASSRSRDKSREKLFF
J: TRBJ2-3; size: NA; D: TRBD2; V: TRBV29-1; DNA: TGCAGCGTTGTAAAAAGGACTAGCGGGGGCCAAAGCACAGATACGCAGTATTTT; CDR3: CSVVKRTSGGQSTDTQYF
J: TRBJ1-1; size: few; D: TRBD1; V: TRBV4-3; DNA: TGCGCCAGCAGCCGTTTGGGACAGTCCACTGAAGCTTTCTTT; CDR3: CASSRLGQSTEAFF
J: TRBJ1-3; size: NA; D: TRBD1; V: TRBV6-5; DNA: TGTGCCAGCAGACCGGGACAGTTCTCTGGAAACACCATATATTTT; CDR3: CASRPGQFSGNTIYF
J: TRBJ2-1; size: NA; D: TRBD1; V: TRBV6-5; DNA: TGTGCCAGCATAGTCCAGGGGGCATACAATGAGCAGTTCTTC; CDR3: CASIVQGAYNEQFF
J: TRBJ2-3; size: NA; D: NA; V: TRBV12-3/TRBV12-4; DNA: TGTGCCAGCAGGGCGGGGAGAAATACGCAGTATTTT; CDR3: CASRAGRNTQYF
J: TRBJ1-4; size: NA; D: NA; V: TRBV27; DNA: TGTGCCAGCAGTCCCCGCGGGGAAGGGGAAAAACTGTTTTTT; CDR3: CASSPRGEGEKLFF
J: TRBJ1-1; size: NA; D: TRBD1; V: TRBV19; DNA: TGTGCCAGTAGTCCAGGGGGTGCCACTGAAGCTTTCTTT; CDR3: CASSPGGATEAFF
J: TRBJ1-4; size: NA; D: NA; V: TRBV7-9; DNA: TGTGCCAGCAGCTTAGCACAGGGTGTTGAAAAACTGTTTTTT; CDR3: CASSLAQGVEKLFF
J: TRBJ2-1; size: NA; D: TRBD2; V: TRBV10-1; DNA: TGCGCCAGCAGTGAGTCGGGGGGGGGATACAATGAGCAGTTCTTC; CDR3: CASSESGGGYNEQFF
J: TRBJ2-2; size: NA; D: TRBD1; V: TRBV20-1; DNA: TGCAGTGTTAGGGGGCCCGGGGAGCTGTTTTTT; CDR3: CSVRGPGELFF
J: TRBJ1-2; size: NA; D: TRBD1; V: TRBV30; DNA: TGTGCCTGGACCGGGACAGGGGTGGCTGGCTACACCTTC; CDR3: CAWTGTGVAGYTF
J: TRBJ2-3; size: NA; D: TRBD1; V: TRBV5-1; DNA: TGCGCCAGCGGGACAGGGGTGGGCACAGATACGCAGTATTTT; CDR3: CASGTGVGTDTQYF
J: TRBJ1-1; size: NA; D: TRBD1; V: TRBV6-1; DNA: TGTGCCAGCAGTGAAAAGGAGGGGGCCGTTGAAGCTTTCTTT; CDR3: CASSEKEGAVEAFF
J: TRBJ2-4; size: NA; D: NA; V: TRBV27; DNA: TGTGCCAGCAGTTTACAGGGAGGGGGAGCCAAAAACATTCAGTACTTC; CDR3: CASSLQGGGAKNIQYF
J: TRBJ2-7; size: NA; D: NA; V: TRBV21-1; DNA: TGTGCCAGCCTCCCCCTTAGCTCCTACGAGCAGTACTTC; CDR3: CASLPLSSYEQYF
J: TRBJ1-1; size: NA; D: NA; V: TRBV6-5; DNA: TGTGCCAGCTGCCAAGGGGACACTGAAGCTTTCTTT; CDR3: CASCQGDTEAFF
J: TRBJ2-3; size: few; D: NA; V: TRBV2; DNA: TGTGCCAGCAGTGAGTCCGAGGGGGGGGTCACAGATACGCAGTATTTT; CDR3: CASSESEGGVTDTQYF
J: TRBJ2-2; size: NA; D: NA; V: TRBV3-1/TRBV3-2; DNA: TGTGCCAGCAGCCAAGGAAACGGGGCGAACACCGGGGAGCTGTTTTTT; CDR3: CASSQGNGANTGELFF
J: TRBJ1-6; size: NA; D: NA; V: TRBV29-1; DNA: TGCAGCGTTGAAGATCTGAGGTTTCGGACGGGAGATAATTCACCCCTCCACTTT; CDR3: CSVEDLRFRTGDNSPLHF
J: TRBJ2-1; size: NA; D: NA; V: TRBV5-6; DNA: TGTGCCAGCAGCCTTCTCAGAGGGATCGATGAGCAGTTCTTC; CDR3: CASSLLRGIDEQFF
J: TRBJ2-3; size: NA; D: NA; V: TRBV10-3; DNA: TGTGCCATCAGTCCCCGTGCTGGGACTGTGGCCGATACGCAGTATTTT; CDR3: CAISPRAGTVADTQYF
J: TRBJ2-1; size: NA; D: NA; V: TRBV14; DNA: TGTGCCAGCAGCCTGCGGGGCAGAAACAATGAGCAGTTCTTC; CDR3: CASSLRGRNNEQFF
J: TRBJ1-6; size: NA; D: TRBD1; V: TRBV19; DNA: TGTGCCAGTAGTACCCGATCGGGACAGAATAATTCACCCCTCCACTTT; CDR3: CASSTRSGQNNSPLHF
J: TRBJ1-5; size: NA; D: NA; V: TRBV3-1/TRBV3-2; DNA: TGTGCCAGCAGCCTGTCCGGGAGCAATCAGCCCCAGCATTTT; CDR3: CASSLSGSNQPQHF
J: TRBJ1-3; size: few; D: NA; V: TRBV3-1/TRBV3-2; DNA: TGTGCCAGCAGCCAAGGGGGCAGCTCTGGAAACACCATATATTTT; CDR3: CASSQGGSSGNTIYF
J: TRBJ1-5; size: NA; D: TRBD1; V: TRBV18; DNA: TGTGCCAGCTCACAAGGACAGGGGGCATTCAATCAGCCCCAGCATTTT; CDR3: CASSQGQGAFNQPQHF
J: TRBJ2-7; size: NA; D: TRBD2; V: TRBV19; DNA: TGTGCCAGTAGTATCGGCCGGGGGGGATATTCTTGGCCCTACGAGCAGTACTTC; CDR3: CASSIGRGGYSWPYEQYF
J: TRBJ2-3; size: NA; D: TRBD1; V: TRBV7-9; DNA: TGTGCCAGCAGCACCAATCAGGGGGCAGGGGATACGCAGTATTTT; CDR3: CASSTNQGAGDTQYF
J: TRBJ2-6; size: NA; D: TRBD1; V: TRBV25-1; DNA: TGTGCCAGCAGTGTCCGGGACAGGCGGGCTGGGGCCAACGTCCTGACTTTC; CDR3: CASSVRDRRAGANVLTF
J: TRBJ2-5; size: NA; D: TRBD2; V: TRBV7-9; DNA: TGTGCCTGCTCCACTAGGCGGGGGACCCAAGAGACCCAGTACTTC; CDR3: CACSTRRGTQETQYF
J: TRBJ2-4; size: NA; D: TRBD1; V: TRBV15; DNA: TGTGCCACCAGCAAAAGACAGGGGGAAACGGCCAAAAACATTCAGTACTTC; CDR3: CATSKRQGETAKNIQYF
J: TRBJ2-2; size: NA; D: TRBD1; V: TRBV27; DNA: TGTGCCAGCAGTGCCCGGGGACAGGGTTCCACCGGGGAGCTGTTTTTT; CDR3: CASSARGQGSTGELFF
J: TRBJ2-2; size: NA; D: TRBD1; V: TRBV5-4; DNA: TGTGCCAGCAGCCCAGGGGGCGGGGAGCTGTTTTTT; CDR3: CASSPGGGELFF
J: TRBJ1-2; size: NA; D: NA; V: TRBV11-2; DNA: TGTGCCAGCAGCTTAGACAGGGTTGGAGGCTACACCTTC; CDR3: CASSLDRVGGYTF
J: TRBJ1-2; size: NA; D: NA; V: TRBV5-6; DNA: TGTGCCAGCAGCTTGGTCATCTCAGGGGTAGACGGCTACACCTTC; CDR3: CASSLVISGVDGYTF
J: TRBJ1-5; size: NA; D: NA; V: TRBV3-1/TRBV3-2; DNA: TGTGCCAGCAGCCGCGACAGAACCAATCAGCCCCAGCATTTT; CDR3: CASSRDRTNQPQHF
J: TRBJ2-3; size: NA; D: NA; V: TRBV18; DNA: TGTGCCAGCTCACCCCCGTGGGGGGGCGTTGGAGATACGCAGTATTTT; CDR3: CASSPPWGGVGDTQYF
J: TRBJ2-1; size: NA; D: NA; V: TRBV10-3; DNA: TGTGCCATCAGTGGCGGGGGCTCGTACAATGAGCAGTTCTTC; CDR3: CAISGGGSYNEQFF
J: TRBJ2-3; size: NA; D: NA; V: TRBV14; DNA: TGTGCCAGCAGCCAACGGGGCGGGGAACTTCATACGCAGTATTTT; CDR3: CASSQRGGELHTQYF
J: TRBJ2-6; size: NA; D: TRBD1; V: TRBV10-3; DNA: TGTGCCACCAGAGGTACCGGGACAGGGCCCTCTGGGGCCAACGTCCTGACTTTC; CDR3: CATRGTGTGPSGANVLTF
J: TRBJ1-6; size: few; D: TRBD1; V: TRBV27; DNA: TGTGCCAGCAGTTCCTCCGGGACAGCTTTATTACCCCTCCACTTT; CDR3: CASSSSGTALLPLHF
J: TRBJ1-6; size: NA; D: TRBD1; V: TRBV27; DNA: TGTGCCAGCAGCCCTGAATGGACAGGACTTTCACCCCTCCACTTT; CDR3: CASSPEWTGLSPLHF
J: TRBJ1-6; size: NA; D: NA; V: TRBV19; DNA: TGTGCCACCTCTGGGGGCGCAAAGACACCCCTCCACTTT; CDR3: CATSGGAKTPLHF
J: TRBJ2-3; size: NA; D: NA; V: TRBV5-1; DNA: TGCGCCAGCTCCTTTGGCAGGGATGGTCCAGATACGCAGTATTTT; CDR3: CASSFGRDGPDTQYF